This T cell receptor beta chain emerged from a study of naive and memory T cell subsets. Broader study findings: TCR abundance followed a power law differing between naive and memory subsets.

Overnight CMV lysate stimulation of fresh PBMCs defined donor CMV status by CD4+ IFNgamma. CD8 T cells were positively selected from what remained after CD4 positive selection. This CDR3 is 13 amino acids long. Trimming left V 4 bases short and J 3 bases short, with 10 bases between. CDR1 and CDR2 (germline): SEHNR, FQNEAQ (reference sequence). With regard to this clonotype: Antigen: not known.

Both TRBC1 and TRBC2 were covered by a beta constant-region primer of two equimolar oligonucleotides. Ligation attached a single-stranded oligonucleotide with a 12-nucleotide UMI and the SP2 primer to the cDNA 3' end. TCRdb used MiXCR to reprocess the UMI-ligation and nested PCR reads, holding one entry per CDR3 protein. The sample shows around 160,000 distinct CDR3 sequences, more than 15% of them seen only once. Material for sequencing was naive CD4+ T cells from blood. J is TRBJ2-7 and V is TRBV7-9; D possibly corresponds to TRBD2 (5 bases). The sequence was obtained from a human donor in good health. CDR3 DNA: TGTGCCAGCAGCTCCCCGGGGTACTACGAGCAGTACTTC. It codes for CASSSPGYYEQYF.